This T cell receptor beta chain was sequenced for a study of vaccination effects on CD4 cells after COVID-19. Between days 10 and 11 of culture, CD4+ T cells were separated out. The protocol was immunoSEQ multiplex PCR, while the TCRdb copy is restricted to in-frame clones and leaves out a portion. The table includes about 51,000 clones, around 76% detected once. In regard to this clone: The antigen remains undetermined.

Sequences were derived from CD4+ T cells from PBMCs cultured without peptide, sampled before COVID-19 vaccination. The source is a human donor who had a prior SARS-CoV-2 infection.

The CDR3 sequence is CASSYLSSPHEQFF. The DNA for the CDR3 is TGTGCCAGCAGTTACCTTTCGAGTCCCCATGAGCAGTTCTTC. This chain links TRBV6-2 or TRBV6-3 with TRBJ2-1; D gene unclear. CDR1 is MNHEY, CDR2 SVGEGT, per germline. V lost 2 bases and J lost 8, with 13 bases in between. The CDR3 extends over 14 amino acids.